The 27 T cell receptor beta chains below were found in one sample sequenced in a study of blood T cell repertoires in COVID-19. The data were produced by immunoSEQ multiplex PCR, yet TCRdb's version contains in-frame clones alone and is incomplete. The sample lists approximately 180,000 clones; over 80% were seen once. The specimen was peripheral blood. The receptors derive from a woman in her 50s with acute or convalescent COVID-19.

The gene calls are TRBV4-2 and TRBJ1-1; 7 bases are a match to TRBD1. Germline values: CDR1 LGHNA, CDR2 YNFKEQ. This CDR3 region has 15 residues. J lost 1 base, V lost 2 bases, and 4 bases had no gene match. The CDR3 here is CASSQRDRENTEAFF. CDR3 in DNA: TGTGCCAGCAGCCAAAGAGACAGGGAGAACACTGAAGCTTTCTTT.

The chain carries TRBV27 and TRBJ1-2; D is unresolved. Deletions cut 4 bases from V and 3 bases from J, with 9 bases between. Germline values: CDR1 MNHEY, CDR2 SMNVEV (reference sequence). This CDR3 contains 13 residues. The chain's CDR3 is CASSSRRDYGYTF. CDR3 bases: TGTGCCAGCAGTTCCAGGCGGGACTATGGCTACACCTTC.

The chain links TRBV5-6 to TRBJ2-3; the match to TRBD2 covers 12 bases. Germline-derived CDR1 and CDR2 are SGHDT and YYEEEE. CDR3 size: 17 residues. Germline trimming cut 4 bases from V and 2 bases from J; bases unmatched to any gene: 8. Here the CDR3 reads CASSTFTSGGPTDTQYF. CDR3 coding DNA: TGTGCCAGCAGCACCTTTACTAGCGGGGGGCCCACAGATACGCAGTATTTT.

The CDR3 sequence is CATGQGSATGNTIYF. In nucleotides, the CDR3 is TGTGCCACCGGACAGGGGTCGGCAACTGGAAACACCATATATTTT. The rearrangement uses TRBV10-3 and TRBJ1-3, with 9 bases lining up with TRBD1. Trimming removed 10 bases from V and 2 bases from J; junction bases left unmatched: 9. The CDR3 runs to 15 residues. Germline V gene lookup returns CDR1 ENHRY and CDR2 SYGVKD.

V usage is TRBV5-1 and J usage is TRBJ1-4; D call uncertain. In germline, CDR1 is SGHRS, CDR2 YFSETQ. This CDR3 is 16 amino acids long. The V end lost 3 bases, the J end lost 1 base, and 13 bases lay between the germline ends. CDR3 loop: CASSSAGLGTNEKLFF. For the CDR3, the DNA is TGCGCCAGCAGCTCCGCGGGATTGGGAACTAATGAAAAACTGTTTTTT.

The chain is built from TRBV6-1 and TRBJ1-6, with a weak D call TRBD1 (5 bases). Trimming removed 1 base from V and 8 bases from J, with 9 bases in between. Germline CDR1 MNHNS, CDR2 SASEGT. CDR3 size: 14 residues. This CDR3 reads CASSEGRGYSPLHF. DNA of the CDR3: TGTGCCAGCAGTGAAGGTAGGGGCTATTCACCCCTCCACTTT.

This chain links TRBV7-9 with TRBJ1-4, with a weak D call TRBD1 (6 bases). Trimming shortened V by 0 bases and J by 8 bases, and 13 bases separated the two germline ends. CDR3 length equals 15 residues. Germline-derived CDR1 and CDR2 are SEHNR and FQNEAQ (reference sequence). CDR3 DNA sequence: TGTGCCAGCAGCTTAGCGGTCAGGGGAAAAGAAAAACTGTTTTTT. Its protein product is CASSLAVRGKEKLFF. Looking up the rest from reference TRBV7-9 and TRBJ1-4 gives the full variable domain: DTGVSQNPRHKITKRGQNVTFRCDPISEHNRLYWYRQTLGQGPEFLTYFQNEAQLEKSRLLSDRFSAERPKGSFSTLEIQRTEQGDSAMYLCASSLAVRGKEKLFFGSGTQLSVL.

The chain joins TRBV6-5 to TRBJ1-6; D is perhaps TRBD1 (5 bases). The V gene's germline CDR1 is MNHEY and CDR2 SVGAGI. The length of the CDR3 is 16 residues. V shed 4 bases and J shed 2 bases, with 12 bases lying between them. The CDR3 loop reads CASSSQGFAYNSPLHF. The DNA for the CDR3 is TGTGCCAGCAGTTCTCAGGGTTTTGCCTATAATTCACCCCTCCACTTT.

The chain employs TRBV10-1 and TRBJ2-3; D not certain. Trimming shortened V by 6 bases and J by 4 bases, and 11 bases separated the two germline ends. The length of the CDR3 is 13 residues. CDR1 and CDR2 (germline): WNHNN, SYGVQD (reference sequence). Here the CDR3 DNA reads TGCGCCAGCAGCTCTATCCAGGCAGATACGCAGTATTTT. It yields the protein CASSSIQADTQYF.

In this sample, this clone turned up a few times. The CDR3 is CAWSVSRSTGNQPQHF. CDR3 sequence (DNA): TGTGCCTGGAGTGTAAGTCGTTCGACAGGCAATCAGCCCCAGCATTTT. The chain uses TRBV30 and TRBJ1-5; a weak D match, TRBD1 (5 bases). This CDR3 contains 16 residues. Trimming pared 0 bases from V and 2 bases from J, leaving 14 bases between. CDR1 GTSNPN and CDR2 SVGIG come from the germline V gene (reference sequence).

The V and J genes are TRBV7-2 and TRBJ1-1; TRBD1 aligns across 7 bases. The germline V gene has CDR1 SGHTA and CDR2 FQGNSA. The CDR3 sequence is 14 residues long. V shed 1 base, J shed 4 bases, and the junction held 3 bases outside the gene matches. The CDR3 bases are TGTGCCAGCAGCTTAGGGACAGGAAGCACTGAAGCTTTCTTT. The encoded protein is CASSLGTGSTEAFF.

This clone was seen more than once but under ten times. J is TRBJ1-1 and V is TRBV18; tentatively, D is TRBD1 (6 bases). The V and J ends lost 2 bases and 1 base respectively, with 8 bases between them. This CDR3 is 14 amino acids long. Germline V gene sequence: CDR1 KGHSH, CDR2 LQKENI. As DNA, the CDR3 is TGTGCCAGCTCACCAGGGACACCGAACACTGAAGCTTTCTTT. Protein product: CASSPGTPNTEAFF.

V and J are TRBV6-5 and TRBJ2-2; possible D gene TRBD1, 7 bases. The CDR3 runs to 14 residues. Between the trimmed V and J ends, which lost 7 bases and 3 bases, there was a span of 12 bases. Germline CDR1 is MNHEY and CDR2 is SVGAGI. In DNA, the CDR3 is TGTGCCAGCAAGGCGGGACAGTACACCGGGGAGCTGTTTTTT. Residues: CASKAGQYTGELFF.

The V gene is TRBV6-6, the J gene TRBJ1-2; no reliable D call. Per germline, CDR1 MNHNY and CDR2 SVGAGI (reference sequence). The V gene lost 0 bases and the J gene lost 7 bases, with 9 bases spanning the gap. This CDR3 contains 13 residues. The CDR3 DNA reads TGTGCCAGCAGTTACTCGGGCGCAGTTGGCTACACCTTC. Translated: CASSYSGAVGYTF.

The chain carries TRBV18 and TRBJ1-1; D gene uncertain. The CDR3 loop spans 15 amino acids. Deletions cut 1 base from V and 1 base from J, with 10 bases between. The germline V gene encodes CDR1 KGHSH and CDR2 LQKENI. The CDR3 bases are TGTGCCAGCTCACCACTATTGGCGGGGAACACTGAAGCTTTCTTT. It codes for CASSPLLAGNTEAFF.

The V gene is TRBV21-1, the J gene TRBJ1-6; the D call of TRBD1 is as the table states it, not checked on the DNA. TRBV21-1 is a recognized pseudogene. The CDR3 totals 16 residues. DNA for the CDR3: TGTGCCAGCAGCAAAGATGCCGGGACAGGGGGTTCACCCCTCCACTTT. It encodes CASSKDAGTGGSPLHF.

The DNA for the CDR3 is TGTGCCAGCTCACCACCGGGTCTAGCGGGAGGAAACGGCGAGACCCAGTACTTC. Translating it yields CASSPPGLAGGNGETQYF. The chain carries TRBV18 and TRBJ2-5; 11 bases are a match to TRBD2. The V gene end was trimmed by 0 bases and the J gene end by 5 bases; junction bases not matched to a gene: 11. Germline V lookup: CDR1 KGHSH, CDR2 LQKENI. The CDR3 loop spans 18 amino acids.

Here the CDR3 DNA reads TGTGCCAGCAGCCAACGTCAGGGGAGACGAAACACCATATATTTT. It codes for CASSQRQGRRNTIYF. The chain links TRBV3-1 (or the pseudogene TRBV3-2) to TRBJ1-3, with D possibly being TRBD1 (6 bases). Germline CDR1 is LGHDT and CDR2 is YNNKEL (reference sequence). CDR3 length: 15 residues. Trimming pared 2 bases from V and 5 bases from J, leaving 13 bases between.

This clone was counted a single time. This chain connects TRBV27 to TRBJ2-7; the match to TRBD2 covers 7 bases. CDR1 is MNHEY and CDR2 is SMNVEV in the germline V gene (reference sequence). Unmatched junction bases numbered 10, after V lost 4 bases and J lost 4 bases. CDR3 length: 15 amino acids. CDR3 protein: CASSSPRAGGYEQYF. For the CDR3, the DNA is TGTGCCAGCAGTTCGCCCCGGGCCGGGGGGTACGAGCAGTACTTC.

V usage is TRBV11-3 and J usage is TRBJ1-1; 8 nucleotides match TRBD1. Germline V gene sequence: CDR1 SGHNT, CDR2 YENEEA. Unmatched junction bases numbered 7, after V lost 4 bases and J lost 3 bases. The CDR3 has 15 residues. The CDR3, as DNA: TGTGCCAGCAGCTCAGGGACAGGAAGGGACACTGAAGCTTTCTTT. This gives the protein CASSSGTGRDTEAFF.

In the case of this clone: Relative to the germline gene, one junction end is altered; a read error may explain this. The chain uses TRBV24-1 and TRBJ2-5, with a weak D call TRBD2 (7 bases). The germline V gene encodes CDR1 KGHDR and CDR2 SFDVKD. There are 15 residues in the CDR3. This CDR3 reads CATSVLGGAQETQYF. CDR3 DNA sequence: TGTGCCACCAGTGTTTTGGGGGGGGCCCAAGAGACCCAGTACTTC.

The chain carries TRBV19 and TRBJ1-6; 7 nucleotides line up with TRBD1. CDR3 length: 15 amino acids. The J segment lost 5 bases and the V segment lost 5 bases, leaving 6 bases of the junction unmatched. The V gene's germline CDR1 is LNHDA and CDR2 SQIVND (reference sequence). The CDR3 reads CASSLGGVDNSPLHF. The CDR3 DNA is TGTGCCAGTAGTCTAGGGGGCGTAGATAATTCACCCCTCCACTTT.

The gene calls are TRBV4-3 and TRBJ2-2, with TRBD2 matching over 7 bases. V gave up 0 bases and J gave up 5 bases; unmatched junction bases: 12. The V gene's germline CDR1 is LGHNA and CDR2 YSLEER. The length of the CDR3 is 18 residues. The CDR3 loop reads CASSQDNVGAGKTGELFF. CDR3 DNA sequence: TGCGCCAGCAGCCAAGACAACGTAGGAGCGGGGAAAACCGGGGAGCTGTTTTTT.

The V and J genes are TRBV7-9 and TRBJ2-1, with D possibly being TRBD2 (5 bases). Germline V gene data show CDR1 as SEHNR and CDR2 as FQNEAQ (reference sequence). CDR3 length: 18 amino acids. V lost 3 bases and J 8 bases, leaving 26 bases between the germline ends. CDR3 DNA: TGTGCCAGCAGCTTGGTCCCCGGTGACTATGCGACGAGGGATGAGCAGTTCTTC. It specifies CASSLVPGDYATRDEQFF.

The chain carries TRBV5-1 and TRBJ2-2; 7 bases align to TRBD2. With 4 bases clipped from V and 4 bases from J, the junction kept 7 bases outside the gene matches. Germline V gene sequence: CDR1 SGHRS, CDR2 YFSETQ. The CDR3 has 15 amino acids. The DNA of the CDR3 is TGCGCCAGCAGCCCGCCAGCGGGATTCACCGGGGAGCTGTTTTTT. Translated: CASSPPAGFTGELFF.

This clone was counted between two and nine times. The gene calls are TRBV12-3 or TRBV12-4 and TRBJ1-1; no firm D call. The CDR3 is 13 amino acids. Trimming took 4 bases from V and 0 from J, leaving 6 bases between them. The CDR3 sequence: CASSSYLNTEAFF. As DNA, the CDR3 is TGTGCCAGCAGTTCCTATCTGAACACTGAAGCTTTCTTT.

In this sample, this clone turned up once. The V call is TRBV30, the J call TRBJ2-7, with D possibly matching TRBD2 (6 bases). CDR3 length equals 15 residues. The V end was cut by 3 bases, the J end by 4 bases, with 19 bases between. Germline CDR1 reads GTSNPN; CDR2 reads SVGIG (reference sequence). The CDR3 bases are TGTGCCTGGAGCTCCACCAGACTAGTGGCGTACGAGCAGTACTTC. Translating gives CAWSSTRLVAYEQYF.